This passage covers 28 T cell receptor beta chains from one sample sequenced in a study of post-analysis software for immune sequencing data. Overall study findings and caveats: Controls had lower frequencies than patients of about five TRBV segments, which included TRBV5-6, TRBV5-1 and TRBV20-1.

Unique molecular identifiers featured in each of the TCR beta cDNA libraries. TCRdb re-called the PCR reads with MiXCR, one entry per CDR3 protein. This table has some 690,000 distinct CDR3 sequences, roughly 29% appearing once. No antigens are known for them. The sequencing input was blood. These receptors were obtained from a girl aged 10 to 17 with multiple sclerosis.

V and J are TRBV6-5 and TRBJ2-5; a weak D match, TRBD2 (5 bases). This CDR3 has 15 amino acids. The V gene's germline CDR1 is MNHEY and CDR2 SVGAGI. Trimming shortened V by 6 bases and J by 5 bases, and 19 bases separated the two germline ends. The CDR3 DNA reads as TGTGCCAGCAGCCAAACTCGGACTGAGGGTGAGACCCAGTACTTC. Translating it yields CASSQTRTEGETQYF.

This clonotype was seen ten or more times. The chain has TRBV5-1 and TRBJ2-1; TRBD2 aligns across 8 bases. Trimming at V came to 1 base and at J to 9 bases, leaving 6 bases not matched to a gene. The CDR3 consists of 14 residues. The germline V gene has CDR1 SGHRS and CDR2 YFSETQ. The CDR3 DNA sequence: TGCGCCAGCAGCTTGTCGGCGACTAGCGTTGAGCAGTTCTTC. It codes for CASSLSATSVEQFF.

CDR3 sequence: CASTRGSLSYNEQFF. CDR3 bases: TGTGCCAGCACCCGCGGGAGTCTTTCCTACAATGAGCAGTTCTTC. The rearrangement joins TRBV9 to TRBJ2-1, with 7 bases identical to TRBD2. The CDR3 extends over 15 amino acids. V was pared by 6 bases and J by 1 base, with 7 bases of the junction left unmatched. Germline CDR1 and CDR2: SGDLS and YYNGEE.

The chain combines TRBV29-1 with TRBJ2-1; D call uncertain. The germline CDR1 and CDR2 sequences are SQVTM and ANQGSEA. The CDR3 loop spans 12 amino acids. The V and J ends lost 1 base and 6 bases respectively, with 7 bases between them. CDR3 DNA sequence: TGCAGCGTTGAAGGGGTACGCAATGAGCAGTTCTTC. It codes for CSVEGVRNEQFF.

This clonotype was picked up many times. The rearrangement links TRBV4-3 to TRBJ2-5, with D maybe TRBD2 (6 bases). V was pared by 0 bases and J by 3 bases, with 17 bases between. The CDR3 is made up of 17 amino acids. CDR1 LGHNA and CDR2 YSLEER come from the germline V gene. CDR3: CASSQDLGGDIEETQYF. CDR3 sequence (DNA): TGCGCCAGCAGCCAAGATCTCGGAGGGGATATTGAAGAGACCCAGTACTTC.

The sample holds a few counts of this clonotype. This chain joins TRBV5-1 and TRBJ2-1; weak D call: TRBD2 (5 bases). Per germline, CDR1 SGHRS and CDR2 YFSETQ. The CDR3 consists of 15 residues. V dropped 2 bases and J dropped 0 bases, with 9 bases sitting between them. The CDR3: CASSFSGLSYNEQFF. The CDR3 DNA reads TGCGCCAGCAGCTTCAGCGGCCTCTCCTACAATGAGCAGTTCTTC.

In DNA form, the CDR3 reads TGTGCCAGCTCACCACCCCATCGGGCGGAGACCCAGTACTTC. It translates to CASSPPHRAETQYF. The rearrangement links TRBV18 to TRBJ2-5, with D unresolved. The CDR3 runs to 14 residues. Per germline, CDR1 KGHSH and CDR2 LQKENI. Deletions cut 0 bases from V and 5 bases from J, with 10 bases between.

This clonotype has only a few counts. The V and J genes are TRBV29-1 and TRBJ1-1; 9 positions match TRBD1. CDR3 length: 11 residues. V lost 7 bases to trimming and J lost 12 bases; unmatched junction nucleotides: 9. Germline values: CDR1 SQVTM, CDR2 ANQGSEA. In DNA, the CDR3 is TGCAGCGGACGGGACAGGGATGCAACTTTCTTT. Protein sequence: CSGRDRDATFF.

V gene TRBV28 combines with J gene TRBJ2-7; 7 bases are shared with TRBD1. The V gene's germline CDR1 is MDHEN and CDR2 SYDVKM. J gave up 6 bases and V 6 bases, and 8 bases lay outside the gene matches. The CDR3 spans 13 residues. The CDR3 DNA follows: TGTGCCAGCAGGAGACAGGGCATGGGCGAGCAGTACTTC. Translating it yields CASRRQGMGEQYF.

This clonotype appeared once. The chain combines TRBV6-5 with TRBJ2-1, with 10 nucleotides matching TRBD2. Germline-derived CDR1 and CDR2 are MNHEY and SVGAGI. The trim removed 5 bases at V and 5 bases at J, leaving 9 bases unmatched. The CDR3 has 16 residues. The DNA of the CDR3 is TGTGCCAGCAGTCTCCTGTGGACTAGCGGCCACAATGAGCAGTTCTTC. It codes for CASSLLWTSGHNEQFF.

The chain recombines TRBV27 with TRBJ2-1; D may be TRBD2 (7 bases). The germline gives CDR1 MNHEY, CDR2 SMNVEV (reference sequence). Trimming cost V 2 bases and J 10 bases, with 27 bases left between them. This CDR3 has 18 amino acids. CDR3 sequence (DNA): TGTGCCAGCAGTTTACGCTCGGGGGTGTTGCGGGGGCTCGGCGAGCAGTTCTTC. It yields the protein CASSLRSGVLRGLGEQFF.

CDR3 amino acids: CASSSWDSQGGELFF. The CDR3 region has the DNA TGTGCCAGCAGTTCGTGGGACTCTCAAGGCGGGGAGCTGTTTTTT. J is TRBJ2-2 and V is TRBV28, with D possibly being TRBD2 (6 bases). Looked up from germline, CDR1 is MDHEN and CDR2 is SYDVKM. V was trimmed by 4 bases and J by 7 bases, leaving 16 bases between them. This CDR3 spans 15 amino acids. Full variable domain (outside the CDR3, taken from reference TRBV28 and TRBJ2-2): DVKVTQSSRYLVKRTGEKVFLECVQDMDHENMFWYRQDPGLGLRLIYFSYDVKMKEKGDIPEGYSVSREKKERFSLILESASTNQTSMYLCASSSWDSQGGELFFGEGSRLTVL.

The V call is TRBV5-1, the J call TRBJ1-1; tentative D call: TRBD1 (5 bases). Between the trimmed V and J ends, which lost 5 bases and 6 bases, there was a span of 11 bases. Germline values: CDR1 SGHRS, CDR2 YFSETQ. The CDR3 sequence is 12 residues long. CDR3 in amino acids: CASRERGAEAFF. The CDR3 region has the DNA TGCGCCAGCAGGGAACGGGGCGCTGAAGCTTTCTTT.

Here the CDR3 DNA reads TGCGCCAGCAAACCGGGGGATGGCAGTTTGGATCAGCCCCAGCATTTT. Translated: CASKPGDGSLDQPQHF. The chain combines TRBV5-1 with TRBJ1-5, with D possibly being TRBD1 (5 bases). The CDR3 sequence is 16 residues long. The germline V gene encodes CDR1 SGHRS and CDR2 YFSETQ. Deletions cut 6 bases from V and 5 bases from J, with 21 bases between.

The rearrangement joins TRBV2 to TRBJ2-1; 9 nucleotides line up with TRBD2. V lost 6 bases and J lost 8; bases outside the gene matches: 17. Looked up from germline, CDR1 is SNHLY and CDR2 is FYNNEI. The CDR3 has 17 amino acids. CDR3: CASRPSKLAGQLDEQFF. Here the CDR3 DNA reads TGTGCCAGCAGACCCTCTAAGCTAGCGGGACAGCTCGATGAGCAGTTCTTC.

This clonotype has ten or more counts. The rearrangement joins TRBV9 to TRBJ2-3, with D perhaps assigned TRBD1 or TRBD2 (7 bases each). Germline CDR1 reads SGDLS; CDR2 reads YYNGEE. The CDR3 length is 13 residues. The V end lost 4 bases, the J end lost 4 bases, and 10 bases lay between the germline ends. The DNA for the CDR3 is TGTGCCAGCAGCCAGGGGGGGTCAGATACGCAGTATTTT. This gives the protein CASSQGGSDTQYF.

The chain has TRBV24-1 and TRBJ2-7, with D maybe TRBD1 (6 bases). The germline CDR1 and CDR2 sequences are KGHDR and SFDVKD. The germline V and J ends were trimmed by 4 bases and 0 bases, with 27 bases remaining between them. The CDR3 loop spans 20 amino acids. CDR3 DNA sequence: TGTGCCACCAGTGACCGCCGTCCCCCCAACCGGGACATGACCTCCTACGAGCAGTACTTC. This gives the protein CATSDRRPPNRDMTSYEQYF.

The genes are TRBV5-1 and TRBJ1-3, with D perhaps matching TRBD1 (5 bases). The CDR3 covers 14 residues. V was cut by 0 bases and J by 2 bases, with 6 bases left in between. In germline, CDR1 is SGHRS, CDR2 YFSETQ. The CDR3 is CASSLADTGNTIYF. CDR3 coding DNA: TGCGCCAGCAGCTTGGCGGACACTGGAAACACCATATATTTT.

The chain couples TRBV20-1 to TRBJ2-3; TRBD1 agrees at 9 bases. The CDR3 is 16 amino acids. V was clipped by 0 bases and J by 2 bases; unmatched bases: 6. Germline V gives CDR1 DFQATT, CDR2 SNEGSKA (reference sequence). CDR3: CSARDLGQGHTDTQYF. The DNA of the CDR3 is TGCAGTGCTAGAGACCTAGGACAGGGGCACACAGATACGCAGTATTTT.

The chain links TRBV24-1 to TRBJ2-2; 12 nucleotides line up with TRBD1. The ends lost 2 bases at V and 5 bases at J; junction bases unmatched: 8. Per germline, CDR1 KGHDR and CDR2 SFDVKD. The CDR3 runs 18 residues. The CDR3 sequence is CATSDSGTGGFRTGELFF. In DNA form, the CDR3 reads TGTGCCACCAGTGATTCAGGGACAGGGGGCTTTCGTACCGGGGAGCTGTTTTTT.

The genes are TRBV5-6 and TRBJ2-3, with a possible D match to TRBD1 (6 bases). Trimming pared 2 bases from V and 2 bases from J, leaving 15 bases between. CDR1 and CDR2 from the germline V gene are SGHDT and YYEEEE. CDR3 length equals 16 residues. DNA for the CDR3: TGTGCCAGCAGCTTTTACAGGGACACTAACACAGATACGCAGTATTTT. It yields the protein CASSFYRDTNTDTQYF.

This chain uses TRBV7-2 with TRBJ2-7; no clear D gene. With 7 bases removed from V and 4 bases from J, the gap between germline ends came to 23 bases. Germline V gene lookup returns CDR1 SGHTA and CDR2 FQGNSA. CDR3 length: 16 residues. The CDR3 spells CASTSMATENPYEQYF. The CDR3 DNA sequence: TGTGCCAGCACCTCCATGGCCACAGAGAACCCTTACGAGCAGTACTTC. The full variable domain, completed using reference TRBV7-2 and TRBJ2-7, is GAGVSQSPSNKVTEKGKDVELRCDPISGHTALYWYRQSLGQGLEFLIYFQGNSAPDKSGLPSDRFSAERTGGSVSTLTIQRTQQEDSAVYLCASTSMATENPYEQYFGPGTRLTVT.

This clonotype was counted between two and nine times. The chain combines TRBV27 with TRBJ2-7, with 7 bases aligning to TRBD1. This CDR3 is 16 amino acids long. With V trimmed by 8 bases and J by 3 bases, 16 bases remained unmatched. Looked up from germline, CDR1 is MNHEY and CDR2 is SMNVEV (reference sequence). CDR3 sequence reads: CASSLTPLGQNYEQYF. Written as DNA, the CDR3 is TGTGCCAGCTCACTCACACCACTGGGACAGAACTACGAGCAGTACTTC.

The table lists this clonotype with a few counts. The chain combines TRBV6-1 with TRBJ2-3; D is undetermined. The germline CDR1 and CDR2 sequences are MNHNS and SASEGT. The CDR3 totals 13 residues. Trimming pared 0 bases from V and 6 bases from J, leaving 7 bases between. The CDR3 spells CASSEAYGDTQYF. The DNA for the CDR3 is TGTGCCAGCAGTGAAGCCTATGGCGATACGCAGTATTTT.

The genes are TRBV28 and TRBJ1-5; tentative D call: TRBD1 (6 bases). V was clipped by 8 bases and J by 0 bases, with 11 bases between them. Germline CDR1 reads MDHEN; CDR2 reads SYDVKM. CDR3 length: 14 amino acids. The DNA of the CDR3 is TGTGCCAGCCGCGGGGGGCGTAGCAATCAGCCCCAGCATTTT. As protein: CASRGGRSNQPQHF.

The rearrangement joins TRBV6-5 to TRBJ1-2; D possibly corresponds to TRBD1 (5 bases). Trimming took 10 bases from V and 8 from J, leaving 14 bases between them. From germline, CDR1 is MNHEY and CDR2 SVGAGI. This CDR3 spans 11 amino acids. The CDR3 here is CATGAVRGYTF. For the CDR3, the DNA is TGTGCCACCGGGGCGGTTCGGGGCTACACCTTC.

In its sample, this clonotype was seen many times. V usage is TRBV7-2 and J usage is TRBJ1-6, with 7 bases lining up with TRBD1. With V trimmed by 5 bases and J by 10 bases, 14 bases remained unmatched. There are 16 residues in the CDR3. Per germline, CDR1 SGHTA and CDR2 FQGNSA. This CDR3 is CASSPSTGISGSPLHF. The CDR3 DNA is TGTGCCAGCAGCCCCTCGACAGGGATCTCAGGATCACCCCTCCACTTT.

V and J are TRBV12-3 or TRBV12-4 and TRBJ2-5, with 10 nucleotides matching TRBD2. CDR3 length: 15 amino acids. Germline trimming cut 6 bases from V and 5 bases from J; bases unmatched to any gene: 9. CDR3 DNA: TGTGCCAGCAGCCGAGCGGGGGGGCCCTGGGAGACCCAGTACTTC. It encodes CASSRAGGPWETQYF.